The rows below give T cell receptor beta chains drawn from one sample of a study of blood T cell repertoires in COVID-19. Sequencing used immunoSEQ multiplex PCR; TCRdb keeps in-frame clones, though not all of them. The data hold 250,000 or so clones, with 90% observed a single time. The sequencing input was peripheral blood. The receptors were gathered from a woman aged 55-69 years with COVID-19, enrolled during active disease. Both conserved end residues are part of each CDR3. The order of the fields is J gene, clone size, D gene, V gene, CDR3 protein, CDR3 DNA. D genes are given only for firm matches. The size field is filled for only some rows; it gives once, few, many or a size class.

>TRBJ2-7|-|-|TRBV4-3
CASSSSRDSVVYEQYF
TGCGCCAGCAGTTCGAGCAGGGATTCTGTGGTCTACGAGCAGTACTTC
>TRBJ1-2|-|-|TRBV12-2
CASRLAEGQGASSYTF
TGTGCAAGTCGCTTAGCGGAGGGACAGGGGGCATCGTCCTACACCTTC
>TRBJ2-6|-|TRBD1|TRBV7-9
CASSPRQGATGANVLTF
TGTGCCAGCAGCCCGCGACAGGGGGCGACTGGGGCCAACGTCCTGACTTTC
>TRBJ1-6|-|-|TRBV4-3
CASSQDPSQGINSPLHF
TGCGCCAGCAGCCAAGATCCTTCACAGGGCATTAATTCACCCCTCCACTTT
>TRBJ1-6|-|-|TRBV6-5
CASSSPGPQNSPLHF
TGTGCCAGCAGTTCTCCTGGGCCGCAAAATTCACCCCTCCACTTT
>TRBJ1-2|-|-|TRBV25-1
CASSETGNGYTF
TGTGCCAGCAGTGAAACAGGGAATGGCTACACCTTC
>TRBJ2-7|-|TRBD2|TRBV5-1
CASSPGGRAEQYF
TGCGCCAGCAGCCCGGGGGGGAGGGCCGAGCAGTACTTC
>TRBJ2-2|-|TRBD2|TRBV5-1
CASSFGRGNTGELFF
TGCGCCAGCAGCTTCGGGAGGGGGAACACCGGGGAGCTGTTTTTT
>TRBJ1-2|-|-|TRBV7-8
CASSLASGGGYTF
TGTGCCAGCAGCTTAGCGTCCGGGGGAGGCTACACCTTC
>TRBJ1-3|-|-|TRBV28
CASSLLLRGNTIYF
TGTGCCAGCAGCCTCCTATTAAGAGGAAACACCATATATTTT
>TRBJ1-5|-|TRBD1|TRBV19
CASSETGDSNQPQHF
TGTGCCAGTAGCGAAACAGGGGATAGCAATCAGCCCCAGCATTTT
>TRBJ2-3|-|TRBD2|TRBV11-2
CASSPRSGGAGDTQYF
TGTGCCAGCAGCCCGAGAAGCGGGGGGGCGGGAGATACGCAGTATTTT
>TRBJ1-2|-|-|TRBV6-5
CASKGGIWHGYTF
TGTGCCAGCAAGGGGGGGATTTGGCATGGCTACACCTTC
>TRBJ1-2|once|-|TRBV4-3
CASSQADRYGYTF
TGCGCCAGCAGCCAAGCCGACAGATATGGCTACACCTTC
>TRBJ2-7|-|-|TRBV9
CASSAQGGSYEQYF
TGTGCCAGCAGCGCCCAGGGGGGTTCCTACGAGCAGTACTTC
>TRBJ1-5|-|-|TRBV19
CASSISGGAVNQPQHF
TGTGCCAGTAGTATATCTGGGGGGGCGGTGAATCAGCCCCAGCATTTT
>TRBJ2-7|-|TRBD1|TRBV7-2
CASSLYAGTGYGEQYF
TGTGCCAGCAGCCTGTACGCCGGGACAGGGTATGGCGAGCAGTACTTC
>TRBJ2-2|-|TRBD1|TRBV27
CASRNPGQGAGELFF
TGTGCCAGCAGGAACCCCGGACAGGGGGCCGGGGAGCTGTTTTTT
>TRBJ2-7|once|-|TRBV2
CASSEAAYYEQYF
TGTGCCAGCAGTGAAGCGGCTTACTACGAGCAGTACTTC
>TRBJ2-3|-|-|TRBV2
CASSETTEGGDTQYF
TGTGCCAGCAGTGAAACGACGGAAGGGGGAGATACGCAGTATTTT
>TRBJ1-1|-|-|TRBV9
CASSSQEKNTEAFF
TGTGCCAGCAGCTCACAGGAGAAGAACACTGAAGCTTTCTTT
>TRBJ2-3|-|-|TRBV7-9
CASSSRGGITDTQYF
TGTGCCAGCAGCTCAAGGGGGGGCATAACAGATACGCAGTATTTT
>TRBJ1-2|-|-|TRBV27
CASSLRRESGYGYTF
TGTGCCAGCAGTTTAAGGAGGGAGTCTGGCTATGGCTACACCTTC
>TRBJ2-7|once|-|TRBV6-5
CATGGASYEQYF
TGTGCCACTGGGGGCGCCTCCTACGAGCAGTACTTC
>TRBJ2-1|-|-|TRBV14
CASSQDFRGYNEQFF
TGTGCCAGCAGCCAAGATTTCAGGGGATACAATGAGCAGTTCTTC
>TRBJ2-6|-|-|TRBV19
CASKGGTGANVLTF
TGTGCCAGTAAAGGGGGAACTGGGGCCAACGTCCTGACTTTC
>TRBJ1-6|many|-|TRBV10-3
CAIRGDSWGNSPLHF
TGTGCCATCAGGGGGGACTCCTGGGGAAATTCACCCCTCCACTTT
>TRBJ1-1|-|-|TRBV6-5
CASRRNTEAFF
TGTGCCAGCAGGAGAAACACTGAAGCTTTCTTT
>TRBJ1-6|-|-|TRBV7-2
CASSLVDRNSPLHF
TGTGCCAGCAGCTTAGTTGACAGGAATTCACCCCTCCACTTT
>TRBJ2-1|-|-|TRBV4-3
CASSQRGINEQFF
TGCGCCAGCAGCCAGAGGGGGATCAATGAGCAGTTCTTC
>TRBJ2-2|-|TRBD1|TRBV5-1
CASSQAGGWDTGELFF
TGCGCCAGCAGCCAAGCAGGGGGCTGGGACACCGGGGAGCTGTTTTTT
>TRBJ1-2|-|TRBD1|TRBV18
CASSPGQGLGYTF
TGTGCCAGCTCACCGGGACAGGGGTTGGGCTACACCTTC
>TRBJ1-2|-|-|TRBV28
CASRLPVAGGYTF
TGTGCCAGCAGATTGCCCGTAGCTGGTGGCTACACCTTC
>TRBJ1-5|-|-|TRBV19
CASSIRGSPLWPQHF
TGTGCCAGTAGTATCAGGGGTTCCCCTTTATGGCCCCAGCATTTT
>TRBJ2-3|-|TRBD2|TRBV30
CAWTRGGGADTQYF
TGTGCCTGGACGCGGGGGGGCGGCGCAGATACGCAGTATTTT
>TRBJ1-4|-|-|TRBV4-3
CASSQERSPQAQKLFF
TGCGCCAGCAGCCAAGAGCGAAGCCCTCAGGCCCAAAAACTGTTTTTT
>TRBJ2-5|-|TRBD2|TRBV5-4
CASSFDPSGAQETQYF
TGTGCCAGCAGCTTCGATCCTAGCGGGGCACAAGAGACCCAGTACTTC
>TRBJ2-1|-|TRBD1|TRBV5-1
CASRGQGTHNEQFF
TGCGCCAGCAGGGGACAGGGCACTCACAATGAGCAGTTCTTC
>TRBJ2-3|-|-|TRBV10-3
CAISDPTGQHDTQYF
TGTGCCATCAGTGACCCGACGGGTCAACACGATACGCAGTATTTT
>TRBJ1-6|-|TRBD1|TRBV25-1
CASSEGGTDNSPLHF
TGTGCCAGCAGTGAAGGGGGGACAGATAATTCACCCCTCCACTTT
>TRBJ1-2|-|-|TRBV28
CASSLSQSGGYTF
TGTGCCAGCAGTTTATCGCAGTCCGGGGGCTACACCTTC
>TRBJ1-3|-|-|TRBV5-6
CASSLYRAGNTIYF
TGTGCCAGCAGCTTGTACAGGGCTGGAAACACCATATATTTT
>TRBJ1-1|-|-|TRBV7-2
CASSLVSGPRETEAFF
TGTGCCAGCAGCTTAGTGAGCGGACCAAGGGAAACTGAAGCTTTCTTT
>TRBJ1-1|-|TRBD1|TRBV30
CAWSVGTGLPTAFF
TGTGCCTGGAGTGTGGGGACAGGGCTTCCTACGGCTTTCTTT
>TRBJ2-1|-|TRBD2|TRBV19
CASSRSSSGKYNEQFF
TGTGCCAGTAGTAGGTCGTCTAGCGGAAAGTACAATGAGCAGTTCTTC
>TRBJ1-4|few|-|TRBV7-2
CASSSRKGSTNEKLFF
TGTGCCAGCAGCTCCCGTAAGGGGTCTACTAATGAAAAACTGTTTTTT
>TRBJ2-4|-|TRBD2|TRBV6-5
CASTPTGGGNIQYF
TGTGCCAGCACCCCTACGGGGGGAGGTAACATTCAGTACTTC
>TRBJ2-1|-|TRBD1|TRBV5-1
CASSLSGTVEQFF
TGCGCCAGCAGTCTGTCGGGGACAGTTGAGCAGTTCTTC
>TRBJ1-2|-|-|TRBV2
CASSDSPNLLRGQTYGYTF
TGTGCCAGCAGTGATTCTCCTAATCTCCTCCGTGGGCAGACCTATGGCTACACCTTC
>TRBJ1-2|-|TRBD1|TRBV27
CASSRQGAYGYTF
TGTGCCAGCAGTCGACAGGGGGCGTATGGCTACACCTTC
>TRBJ2-3|-|-|TRBV15
CATRSRGSDTQYF
TGTGCCACCCGAAGTAGAGGATCAGATACGCAGTATTTT
>TRBJ2-1|-|TRBD2|TRBV20-1
CSASVPTSGGADEQFF
TGCAGTGCTAGTGTCCCGACTAGCGGGGGGGCCGATGAGCAGTTCTTC
>TRBJ1-2|-|-|TRBV5-4
CASTLGGGVYGYTF
TGTGCCAGCACCCTCGGCGGGGGTGTCTATGGCTACACCTTC
>TRBJ2-7|-|-|TRBV2
CASSKGQGYEQYF
TGTGCCAGCTCAAAGGGGCAGGGATACGAGCAGTACTTC
>TRBJ2-7|-|-|TRBV7-2
CASSPQGPRANYEQYF
TGTGCCAGCAGCCCACAGGGACCAAGGGCCAACTACGAGCAGTACTTC
>TRBJ1-4|-|TRBD1|TRBV4-2
CASSQDRTGFQKLFF
TGTGCCAGCAGCCAAGATAGGACAGGATTTCAAAAACTGTTTTTT
>TRBJ1-1|-|-|TRBV6-5
CASSYSPGQNTEAFF
TGTGCCAGCAGTTACTCTCCGGGTCAAAACACTGAAGCTTTCTTT
>TRBJ1-6|-|TRBD1|TRBV18
CASSPGQGAHSSYNSPLHF
TGTGCCAGCTCACCTGGACAGGGGGCTCACAGCTCCTATAATTCACCCCTCCACTTT
>TRBJ1-3|-|-|TRBV3-1/TRBV3-2
CASSQRGGPGNTIYF
TGTGCCAGCAGTCAGCGGGGTGGACCTGGAAACACCATATATTTT
>TRBJ2-3|-|TRBD2|TRBV6-1
CASSAAGGLGDTQYF
TGTGCCAGCAGTGCAGCGGGGGGGTTAGGAGATACGCAGTATTTT